This T cell receptor beta chain came from a study of OX40 agonist ivuxolimab in advanced cancers. On the study more broadly: Treatment of patients was with ivuxolimab, an agonistic anti-OX40 (CD134) antibody. Subjects had a mean age of about 57 years, with a range of roughly 20 to 79; almost 85% were male. Patients assigned to dose escalation were diagnosed with hepatocellular carcinoma, melanoma, renal cell or head and neck cancer. Notes on the study in general: Compared with CD4+, CD8+ T cells on average had more expanded clones.

Concerning this clone: What it recognizes is unknown.

Trimming removed 6 bases at V and 4 bases at J, with 10 bases between. Germline values: CDR1 MDHEN, CDR2 SYDVKM. The CDR3 is 13 residues long. Here immunoSEQ multiplex PCR was the method, and the copy in TCRdb shows in-frame clones only, minus some. The sample has more than 80,000 clones, roughly nine tenths seen once. The origin of this receptor is an adult with an advanced solid tumor such as melanoma, head and neck, liver or kidney cancer. The rearrangement joins TRBV28 to TRBJ1-5; D uncertain. Sequenced material: CD4+ or CD8+ T cells sorted from blood, taken in a trial of the OX40 agonist ivuxolimab. Here the CDR3 DNA reads TGTGCCAGCAGACGGACGGAGAATCAGCCCCAGCATTTT. It yields the protein CASRRTENQPQHF. The full variable domain, with the rest looked up from reference TRBV28 and TRBJ1-5, is DVKVTQSSRYLVKRTGEKVFLECVQDMDHENMFWYRQDPGLGLRLIYFSYDVKMKEKGDIPEGYSVSREKKERFSLILESASTNQTSMYLCASRRTENQPQHFGDGTRLSIL.